Sequencing of this TCR beta chain was carried out in a study of blood T cell repertoires in COVID-19. Study-wide background: Sample material is recorded as cDNA or gDNA derived from T cells, B-cell-depleted T cells, or PBMCs.

Clones were read by immunoSEQ multiplex PCR, and TCRdb kept only the in-frame ones, dropping some. This table holds almost 400,000 clones, around 92% found once. Recruitment covered about two dozen US areas and drew participants whose ages spanned roughly 18 to 100 years. Categorization into cohorts depended on clinical history that participants reported. Two negative PCRs, clearance, or symptom resolution had been documented for recovered Cohort 3 donors. The receptor was derived from a woman aged 25 to 39 who had recovered from COVID-19. The source material was PBMCs or T cells enriched from blood (not recorded which).

The CDR3 spells CASRLTASSYEQYF. The CDR3, as DNA: TGTGCCAGCAGACTGACCGCTAGCTCCTACGAGCAGTACTTC. The chain uses TRBV3-1 (or the pseudogene TRBV3-2) and TRBJ2-7; no clear D gene. V was pared by 6 bases and J by 0 bases, with 12 bases between. The CDR3 consists of 14 residues. CDR1 LGHDT and CDR2 YNNKEL come from the germline V gene (reference sequence).